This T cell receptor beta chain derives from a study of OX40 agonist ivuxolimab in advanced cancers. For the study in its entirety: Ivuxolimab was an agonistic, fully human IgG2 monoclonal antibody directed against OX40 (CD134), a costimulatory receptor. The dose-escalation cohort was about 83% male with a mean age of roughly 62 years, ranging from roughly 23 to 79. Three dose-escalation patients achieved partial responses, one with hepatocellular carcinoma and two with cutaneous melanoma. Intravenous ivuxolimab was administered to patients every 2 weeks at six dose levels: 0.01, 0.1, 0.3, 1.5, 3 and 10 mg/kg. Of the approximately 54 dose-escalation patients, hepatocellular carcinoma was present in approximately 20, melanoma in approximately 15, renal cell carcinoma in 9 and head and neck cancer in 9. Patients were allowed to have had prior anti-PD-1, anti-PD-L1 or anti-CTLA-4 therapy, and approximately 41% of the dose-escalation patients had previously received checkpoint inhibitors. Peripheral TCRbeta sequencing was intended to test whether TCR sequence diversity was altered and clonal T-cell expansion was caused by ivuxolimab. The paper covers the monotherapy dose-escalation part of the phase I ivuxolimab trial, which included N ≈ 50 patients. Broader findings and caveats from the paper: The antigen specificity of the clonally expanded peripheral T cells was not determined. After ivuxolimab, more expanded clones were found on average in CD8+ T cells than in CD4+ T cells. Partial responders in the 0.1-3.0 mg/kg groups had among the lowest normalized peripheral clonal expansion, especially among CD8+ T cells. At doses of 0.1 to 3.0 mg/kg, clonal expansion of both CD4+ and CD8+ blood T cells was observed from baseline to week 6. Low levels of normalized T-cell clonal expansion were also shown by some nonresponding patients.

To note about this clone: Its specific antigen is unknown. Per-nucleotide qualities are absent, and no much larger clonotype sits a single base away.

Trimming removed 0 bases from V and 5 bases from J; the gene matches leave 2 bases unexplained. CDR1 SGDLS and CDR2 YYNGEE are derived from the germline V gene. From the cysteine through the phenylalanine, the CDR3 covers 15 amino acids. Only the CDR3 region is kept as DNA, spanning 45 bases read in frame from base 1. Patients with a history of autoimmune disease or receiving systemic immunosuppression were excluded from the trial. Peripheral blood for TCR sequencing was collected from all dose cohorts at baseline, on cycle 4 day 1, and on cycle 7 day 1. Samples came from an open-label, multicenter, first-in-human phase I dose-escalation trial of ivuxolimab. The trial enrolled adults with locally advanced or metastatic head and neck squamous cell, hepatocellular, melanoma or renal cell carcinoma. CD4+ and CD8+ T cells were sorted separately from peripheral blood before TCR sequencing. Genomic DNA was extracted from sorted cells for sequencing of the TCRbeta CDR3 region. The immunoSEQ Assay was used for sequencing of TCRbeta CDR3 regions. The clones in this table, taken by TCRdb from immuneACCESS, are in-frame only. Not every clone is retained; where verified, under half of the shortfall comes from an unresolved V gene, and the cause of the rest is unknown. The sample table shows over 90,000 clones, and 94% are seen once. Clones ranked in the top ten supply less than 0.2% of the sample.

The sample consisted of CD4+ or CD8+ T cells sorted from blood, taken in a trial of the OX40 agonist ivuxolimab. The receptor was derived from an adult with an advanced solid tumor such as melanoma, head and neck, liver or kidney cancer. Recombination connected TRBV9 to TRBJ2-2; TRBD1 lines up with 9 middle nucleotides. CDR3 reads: CASSVAGTGTGELFF. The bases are TGTGCCAGCAGCGTAGCCGGGACAGGGACCGGGGAGCTGTTTTTT.